This T cell receptor beta chain appears in the sequencing data of a study of blood T cell repertoires in COVID-19. Authors' analysis steps: Amplification from reference gene primers served as the basis for estimated nucleated cell counts. Produced via immunoSEQ multiplex PCR; TCRdb's table is partial and in-frame only. Clone size and V and J calls were adopted from that table, with D and trimming inferred from the DNA. The profile shows about 300,000 clones, about 81% of them singletons. The ends were cut back, 5 bases at V and 3 bases at J, with 16 bases in the middle. Germline CDR1 reads SEHNR; CDR2 reads FQNEAQ (reference sequence). The CDR3 runs to 15 residues.

Sample: peripheral blood. The J gene is TRBJ2-5, the V gene TRBV7-9; tentative D call: TRBD1 (6 bases). The sequence came from a human donor with COVID-19, enrolled during active disease. The donor label of this sample is uncertain. This CDR3 is CASSTFGQFEETQYF. In DNA, the CDR3 is TGTGCCAGCAGCACTTTTGGACAGTTCGAAGAGACCCAGTACTTC.